This TCR beta chain was identified in a study of T cell repertoires in cytomegalovirus infection. Across the whole study: Public TCR beta signatures indicated both CMV infection and matching HLA type. Regarding the study as a whole: The ex vivo response showed dominance by HLA-C-restricted CMV-specific TCR beta clonotypes.

TCRdb re-called the reads with MiXCR, one entry per CDR3 protein. Of 700,000 to 950,000 distinct CDR3 sequences listed, 30% to 35% are singletons. CDR1 and CDR2 (germline): SGHTA, FQGNSA. This CDR3 comprises 18 residues. The V gene lost 4 bases and the J gene lost 5 bases, with 24 bases spanning the gap. This clonotype was seen repeatedly, ten times or more. Its specificity is not known. The chain recombines TRBV7-2 with TRBJ2-1, with D perhaps being TRBD1 or TRBD2 (5 bases each). This sample comprised cultured CD8+ T cells from PBMCs, obtained from culture after CMV antigen stimulation. The clonotype originates from a human donor in good health (CMV status not recorded). Some clones in this sample may be carry-over from other donors' samples. CDR3 loop: CASSSRSSIQGPNNEQFF. In DNA form, the CDR3 reads TGTGCCAGCAGCTCCAGAAGTAGTATCCAGGGACCCAACAATGAGCAGTTCTTC.